These 15 T cell receptor beta chains originate from one sample sequenced in a study of OX40 agonist ivuxolimab in advanced cancers. Receptor amplification or capture employed the immunoSEQ multiplex PCR assay. Imported from immuneACCESS, the table was reduced by TCRdb to in-frame sequences with V and J called. These copies leave out some clones; in studies compared against another copy, an unresolved V gene accounts for under half, and the cause of the remainder is not known. The sample includes 150,000 to 190,000 clones, with under 95% observed a single time. The top ten clonotypes cover about 0.31% of the sample. This sample comprised CD4+ or CD8+ T cells sorted from blood, obtained in a trial of the OX40 agonist ivuxolimab. These receptors originate from an adult with an advanced solid tumor such as melanoma, head and neck, liver or kidney cancer.

CDR3 in amino acids: CASSEPALGMGQETQYF. The CDR3, as DNA: TGTGCCAGCAGCGAGCCAGCACTAGGCATGGGCCAAGAGACCCAGTACTTC. The V gene is TRBV9, the J gene TRBJ2-5, with D perhaps TRBD2 (5 bases). V dropped 3 bases and J dropped 1 base, with 19 bases sitting between them. Germline V gene lookup returns CDR1 SGDLS and CDR2 YYNGEE. This CDR3 is built from 17 residues.

CDR3 protein: CASSYSASGSGNTIYF. In nucleotides, the CDR3 is TGTGCCAGCAGTTACTCGGCCAGCGGCTCTGGAAACACCATATATTTT. The chain joins TRBV6-5 to TRBJ1-3; no definite D call. CDR1 is MNHEY and CDR2 is SVGAGI in the germline V gene. There are 16 residues in the CDR3. The V and J ends lost 0 bases and 0 bases respectively, with 9 bases between them.

J is TRBJ1-1 and V is TRBV11-2; possible D gene TRBD1, 6 bases. Germline values: CDR1 SGHAT, CDR2 FQNNGV. The length of the CDR3 is 15 residues. V was clipped by 0 bases and J by 2 bases, with 10 bases between them. The CDR3, as DNA: TGTGCCAGCAGCTTAGAGCCGGGGGCAAACACTGAAGCTTTCTTT. Amino acids: CASSLEPGANTEAFF.

DNA of the CDR3: TGTGCCAGCAGCGTCTCCGGGACCCAGAGGAGGGGAGATACGCAGTATTTT. It yields the protein CASSVSGTQRRGDTQYF. The chain joins TRBV9 to TRBJ2-3, with a possible D match to TRBD2 (6 bases). Germline values: CDR1 SGDLS, CDR2 YYNGEE. CDR3 length: 17 amino acids. Between the trimmed V and J ends, which lost 2 bases and 5 bases, there was a span of 21 bases.

V and J are TRBV5-1 and TRBJ2-5; D possibly corresponds to TRBD1 (6 bases). Germline CDR1 and CDR2: SGHRS and YFSETQ. Trimming pared 1 base from V and 4 bases from J, leaving 11 bases between. This CDR3 region has 14 residues. Here the CDR3 reads CASSLSGGAETQYF. CDR3 DNA: TGCGCCAGCAGCTTGTCTGGGGGCGCAGAGACCCAGTACTTC. Supplemented by reference TRBV5-1 and TRBJ2-5, the full variable domain reads KAGVTQTPRYLIKTRGQQVTLSCSPISGHRSVSWYQQTPGQGLQFLFEYFSETQRNKGNFPGRFSGRQFSNSRSEMNVSTLELGDSALYLCASSLSGGAETQYFGPGTRLLVL.

The CDR3 nucleotides are TGCGCCAGCAGCCAAGATCCGGGGAAGGGCTATGGCTACACCTTC. It is translated as CASSQDPGKGYGYTF. The chain combines TRBV4-3 with TRBJ1-2; D call uncertain. CDR3 size: 15 residues. V lost 0 bases to trimming and J lost 4 bases, with 12 bases between them. CDR1 is LGHNA and CDR2 is YSLEER in the germline V gene.

The chain carries TRBV7-9 and TRBJ1-1; maybe TRBD1 (5 bases). Trimming left V 1 base short and J 11 bases short, with 5 bases between. CDR3 length: 10 amino acids. The V gene's germline CDR1 is SEHNR and CDR2 FQNEAQ (reference sequence). CDR3 DNA sequence: TGTGCCAGCAGCTTAGAGGGGGCTTTCTTT. Translation gives CASSLEGAFF.

V and J are TRBV6-5 and TRBJ2-7; D unclear. CDR3 length equals 13 residues. CDR1 is MNHEY and CDR2 is SVGAGI in the germline V gene. V gave up 4 bases and J gave up 4 bases, with 11 bases separating them. CDR3: CASSSQDGYEQYF. CDR3 in DNA: TGTGCCAGCAGTTCCCAGGACGGGTACGAGCAGTACTTC.

CDR3 DNA sequence: TGCGCCAGCAGCCCTGGGCAGGGCTCCTACAATGAGCAGTTCTTC. Encoded protein: CASSPGQGSYNEQFF. The rearrangement uses TRBV4-3 and TRBJ2-1, with D perhaps matching TRBD1 (5 bases). There are 15 residues in the CDR3. Looked up from germline, CDR1 is LGHNA and CDR2 is YSLEER. V lost 4 bases and J 0 bases, leaving 10 bases between the germline ends.

The genes are TRBV7-9 and TRBJ2-2; D ambiguous. The V gene's germline CDR1 is SEHNR and CDR2 FQNEAQ (reference sequence). V was clipped by 5 bases and J by 1 base, with 5 bases between them. The CDR3 contains 13 residues. In nucleotides, the CDR3 is TGTGCCAGCAGCGGCCAGAACACCGGGGAGCTGTTTTTT. Translation gives CASSGQNTGELFF.

The chain is built from TRBV27 and TRBJ1-2; the D is unclear. This CDR3 has 13 residues. Trimming stripped 4 bases from V and 7 bases from J, with 13 bases between. The germline CDR1 and CDR2 sequences are MNHEY and SMNVEV (reference sequence). The CDR3 DNA reads TGTGCCAGCAGTTCCCCCCAAGGGAGTGGCTACACCTTC. Translating it yields CASSSPQGSGYTF.

The chain joins TRBV6-1 to TRBJ1-2; 7 bases fit TRBD1. CDR1 and CDR2 (germline): MNHNS, SASEGT. CDR3 length equals 14 residues. V was clipped by 4 bases and J by 5 bases; unmatched bases: 7. In DNA form, the CDR3 reads TGTGCCAGCAGTGGCCCGGGACAGCTTTATGGCTACACCTTC. Translated, it gives CASSGPGQLYGYTF.

The rearrangement joins TRBV5-4 to TRBJ2-4; a weak D match, TRBD1 (6 bases). The CDR3 consists of 20 residues. Germline-derived CDR1 and CDR2 are SGHNT and YYREEE (reference sequence). V gave up 0 bases and J gave up 3 bases, with 25 bases separating them. The CDR3 sequence: CASSLAGVQGGPWNKNIQYF. For the CDR3, the DNA is TGTGCCAGCAGCTTGGCCGGGGTACAGGGTGGGCCTTGGAACAAAAACATTCAGTACTTC.

The V gene is TRBV18, the J gene TRBJ2-7; TRBD1 aligns across 10 bases. V gave up 3 bases and J gave up 1 base; unmatched junction bases: 3. CDR3 size: 15 residues. The germline CDR1 and CDR2 sequences are KGHSH and LQKENI. CDR3 residues: CASSPGTGESYEQYF. For the CDR3, the DNA is TGTGCCAGCTCACCCGGGACAGGGGAATCCTACGAGCAGTACTTC.

The chain has TRBV18 and TRBJ2-3; 8 bases align to TRBD2. CDR1 and CDR2 from the germline V gene are KGHSH and LQKENI. The CDR3 loop spans 16 amino acids. V was pared by 5 bases and J by 5 bases, with 12 bases of the junction left unmatched. The CDR3 DNA follows: TGTGCCAGCTCAGACGCTGTTGGCGGGGGGAAAGATACGCAGTATTTT. This sequence encodes CASSDAVGGGKDTQYF. Combining the CDR3 with reference TRBV18 and TRBJ2-3 gives the whole variable domain NAGVMQNPRHLVRRRGQEARLRCSPMKGHSHVYWYRQLPEEGLKFMVYLQKENIIDESGMPKERFSAEFPKEGPSILRIQQVVRGDSAAYFCASSDAVGGGKDTQYFGPGTRLTVL.